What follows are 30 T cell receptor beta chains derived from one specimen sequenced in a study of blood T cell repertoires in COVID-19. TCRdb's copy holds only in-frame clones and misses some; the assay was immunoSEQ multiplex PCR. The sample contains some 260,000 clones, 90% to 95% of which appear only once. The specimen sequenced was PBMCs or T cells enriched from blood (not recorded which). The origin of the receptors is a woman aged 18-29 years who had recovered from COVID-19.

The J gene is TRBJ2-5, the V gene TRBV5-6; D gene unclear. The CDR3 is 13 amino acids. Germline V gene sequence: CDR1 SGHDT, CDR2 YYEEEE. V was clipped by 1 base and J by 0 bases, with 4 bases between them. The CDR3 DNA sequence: TGTGCCAGCAGCTTGTTCTACCAAGAGACCCAGTACTTC. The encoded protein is CASSLFYQETQYF. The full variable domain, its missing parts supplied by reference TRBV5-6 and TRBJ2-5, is DAGVTQSPTHLIKTRGQQVTLRCSPKSGHDTVSWYQQALGQGPQFIFQYYEEEERQRGNFPDRFSGHQFPNYSSELNVNALLLGDSALYLCASSLFYQETQYFGPGTRLLVL.

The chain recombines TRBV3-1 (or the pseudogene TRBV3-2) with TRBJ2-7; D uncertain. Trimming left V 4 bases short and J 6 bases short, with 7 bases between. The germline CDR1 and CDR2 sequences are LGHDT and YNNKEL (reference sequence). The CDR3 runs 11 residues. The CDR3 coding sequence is TGTGCCAGCAGCCTGACTGGCGAGCAGTACTTC. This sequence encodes CASSLTGEQYF.

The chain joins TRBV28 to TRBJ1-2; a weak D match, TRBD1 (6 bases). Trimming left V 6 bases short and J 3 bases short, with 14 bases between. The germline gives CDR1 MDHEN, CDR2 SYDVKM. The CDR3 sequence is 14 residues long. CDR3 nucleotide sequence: TGTGCCAGCAGAAAACAGGGTCTTGACTATGGCTACACCTTC. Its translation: CASRKQGLDYGYTF.

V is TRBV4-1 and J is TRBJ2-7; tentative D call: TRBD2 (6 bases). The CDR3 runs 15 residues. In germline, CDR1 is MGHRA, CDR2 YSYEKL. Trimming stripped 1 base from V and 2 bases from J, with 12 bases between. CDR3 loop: CASSQGRGATYEQYF. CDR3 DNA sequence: TGCGCCAGCAGCCAAGGGCGGGGCGCTACCTACGAGCAGTACTTC.

The CDR3 here is CASSVKGATSGGSVDNEQFF. CDR3 DNA sequence: TGTGCCAGCAGCGTGAAAGGAGCGACTAGCGGGGGGTCTGTGGACAATGAGCAGTTCTTC. V is TRBV9 and J is TRBJ2-1; TRBD2 aligns across 13 bases. The CDR3 consists of 20 residues. CDR1 is SGDLS and CDR2 is YYNGEE in the germline V gene. V lost 2 bases, J lost 5 bases, and 16 bases stayed unmatched.

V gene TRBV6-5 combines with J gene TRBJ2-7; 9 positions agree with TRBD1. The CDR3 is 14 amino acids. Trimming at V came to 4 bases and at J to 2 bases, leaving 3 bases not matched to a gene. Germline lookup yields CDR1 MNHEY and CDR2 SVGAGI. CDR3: CASSSGQGPYEQYF. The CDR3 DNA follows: TGTGCCAGCAGTTCTGGACAGGGGCCCTACGAGCAGTACTTC.

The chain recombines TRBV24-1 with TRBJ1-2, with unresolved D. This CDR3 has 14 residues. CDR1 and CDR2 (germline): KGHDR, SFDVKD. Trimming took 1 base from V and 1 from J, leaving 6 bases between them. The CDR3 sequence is CATSDFSVNYGYTF. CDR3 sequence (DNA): TGTGCCACCAGTGATTTTTCCGTTAACTATGGCTACACCTTC.

The CDR3 sequence: CASKSGGSGNQPQHF. The CDR3 nucleotides are TGTGCCAGCAAATCCGGCGGTTCCGGTAATCAGCCCCAGCATTTT. The V gene is TRBV27, the J gene TRBJ1-5; D unresolved. Germline-derived CDR1 and CDR2 are MNHEY and SMNVEV (reference sequence). The V gene lost 7 bases and the J gene lost 4 bases, with 17 bases spanning the gap. This CDR3 comprises 15 residues.

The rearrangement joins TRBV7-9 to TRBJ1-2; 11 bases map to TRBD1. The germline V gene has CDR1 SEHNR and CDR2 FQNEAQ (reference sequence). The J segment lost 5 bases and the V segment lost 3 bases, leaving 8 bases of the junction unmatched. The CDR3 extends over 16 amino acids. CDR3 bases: TGTGCCAGCAGCTTCCAAACCGGACAGGGGGCGTATGGCTACACCTTC. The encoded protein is CASSFQTGQGAYGYTF.

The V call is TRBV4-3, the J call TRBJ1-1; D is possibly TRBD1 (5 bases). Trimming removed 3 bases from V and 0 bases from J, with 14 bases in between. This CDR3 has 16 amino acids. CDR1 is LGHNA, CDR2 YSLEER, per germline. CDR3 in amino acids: CASSHGASSMNTEAFF. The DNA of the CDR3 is TGCGCCAGCAGCCATGGGGCAAGCTCCATGAACACTGAAGCTTTCTTT.

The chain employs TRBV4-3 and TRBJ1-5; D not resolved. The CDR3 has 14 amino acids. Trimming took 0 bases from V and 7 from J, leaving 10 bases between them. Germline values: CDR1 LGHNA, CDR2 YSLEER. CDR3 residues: CASSQDAANQPQHF. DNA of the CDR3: TGCGCCAGCAGCCAAGATGCGGCAAACCAGCCCCAGCATTTT.

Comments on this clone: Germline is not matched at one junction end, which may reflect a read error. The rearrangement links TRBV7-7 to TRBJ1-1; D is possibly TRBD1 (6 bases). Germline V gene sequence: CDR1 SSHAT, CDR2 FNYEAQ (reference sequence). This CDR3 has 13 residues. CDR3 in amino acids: CASSLERGTEAFF. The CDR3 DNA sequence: TGTGCTAGCAGCCTAGAAAGGGGGACTGAAGCTTTCTTT. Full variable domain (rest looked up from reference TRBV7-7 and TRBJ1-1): GAGVSQSPRYKVTKRGQDVTLRCDPISSHATLYWYQQALGQGPEFLTYFNYEAQPDKSGLPSDRFSAERPEGSISTLTIQRTEQRDSAMYRCASSLERGTEAFFGQGTRLTVV.

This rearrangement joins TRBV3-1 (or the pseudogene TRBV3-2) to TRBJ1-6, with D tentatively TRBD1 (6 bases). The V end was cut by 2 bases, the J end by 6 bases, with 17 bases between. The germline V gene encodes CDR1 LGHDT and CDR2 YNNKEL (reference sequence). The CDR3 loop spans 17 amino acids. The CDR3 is CASSQSYGGQGNSPLHF. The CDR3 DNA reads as TGTGCCAGCAGCCAATCGTACGGGGGGCAAGGTAATTCACCCCTCCACTTT.

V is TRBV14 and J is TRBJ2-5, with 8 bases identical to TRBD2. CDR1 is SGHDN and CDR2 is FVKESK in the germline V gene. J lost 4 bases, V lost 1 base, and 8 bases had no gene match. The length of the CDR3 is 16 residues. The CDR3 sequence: CASSQVVGGAGETQYF. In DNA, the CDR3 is TGTGCCAGCAGCCAAGTAGTCGGGGGGGCTGGAGAGACCCAGTACTTC.

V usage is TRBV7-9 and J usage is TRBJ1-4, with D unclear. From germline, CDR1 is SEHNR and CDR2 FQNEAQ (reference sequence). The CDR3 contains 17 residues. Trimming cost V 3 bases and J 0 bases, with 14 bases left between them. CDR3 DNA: TGTGCCAGCAGCTTGATTTGGGGAGCCGCAACTAATGAAAAACTGTTTTTT. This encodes CASSLIWGAATNEKLFF. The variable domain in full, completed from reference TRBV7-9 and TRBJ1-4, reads DTGVSQNPRHKITKRGQNVTFRCDPISEHNRLYWYRQTLGQGPEFLTYFQNEAQLEKSRLLSDRFSAERPKGSFSTLEIQRTEQGDSAMYLCASSLIWGAATNEKLFFGSGTQLSVL.

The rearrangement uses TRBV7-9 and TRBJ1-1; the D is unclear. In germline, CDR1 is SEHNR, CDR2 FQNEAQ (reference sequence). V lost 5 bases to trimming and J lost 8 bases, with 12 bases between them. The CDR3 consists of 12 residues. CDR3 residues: CASSPGGVEAFF. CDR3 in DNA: TGTGCCAGCAGCCCGGGAGGCGTAGAAGCTTTCTTT.

The CDR3 DNA is TGTGCCATCAGTGAGTCGAGGGAAATGAACACTGAAGCTTTCTTT. It codes for CAISESREMNTEAFF. The genes are TRBV10-3 and TRBJ1-1; D not certain. There are 15 residues in the CDR3. Deletions cut 0 bases from V and 0 bases from J, with 8 bases between. From germline, CDR1 is ENHRY and CDR2 SYGVKD.

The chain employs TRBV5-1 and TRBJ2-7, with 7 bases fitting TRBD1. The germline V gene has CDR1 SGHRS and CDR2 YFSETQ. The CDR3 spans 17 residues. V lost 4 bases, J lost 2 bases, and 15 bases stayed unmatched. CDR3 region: CASSHLSRGRGTYEQYF. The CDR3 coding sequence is TGCGCCAGCAGCCACCTATCTAGGGGGCGCGGTACCTACGAGCAGTACTTC.

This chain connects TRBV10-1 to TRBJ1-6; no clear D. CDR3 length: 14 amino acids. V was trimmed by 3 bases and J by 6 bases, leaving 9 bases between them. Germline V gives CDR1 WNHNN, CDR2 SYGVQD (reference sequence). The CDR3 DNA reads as TGCGCCAGCAGTGAAAAGCAGGTTAATTCACCCCTCCACTTT. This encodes CASSEKQVNSPLHF.

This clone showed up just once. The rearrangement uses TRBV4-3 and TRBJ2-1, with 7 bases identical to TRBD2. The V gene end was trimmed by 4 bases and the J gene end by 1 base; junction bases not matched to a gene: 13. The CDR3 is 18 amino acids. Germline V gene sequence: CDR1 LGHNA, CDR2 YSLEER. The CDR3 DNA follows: TGCGCCAGCAGCCTCTCACGGGGGGAGGCAAGGTCCTACAATGAGCAGTTCTTC. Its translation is CASSLSRGEARSYNEQFF.

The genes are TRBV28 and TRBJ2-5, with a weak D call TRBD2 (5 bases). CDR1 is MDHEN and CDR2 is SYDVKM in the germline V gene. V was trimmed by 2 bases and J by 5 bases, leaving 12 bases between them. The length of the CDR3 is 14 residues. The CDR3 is CASSLRGPGETQYF. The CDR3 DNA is TGTGCCAGCAGTTTAAGAGGGCCCGGCGAGACCCAGTACTTC.

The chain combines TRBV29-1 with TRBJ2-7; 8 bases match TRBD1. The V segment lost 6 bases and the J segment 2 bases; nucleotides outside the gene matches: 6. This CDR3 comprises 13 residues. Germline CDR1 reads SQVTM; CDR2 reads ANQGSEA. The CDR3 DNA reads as TGCAGCGTGACAGGGGTTTTCACCTACGAGCAGTACTTC. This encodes CSVTGVFTYEQYF.

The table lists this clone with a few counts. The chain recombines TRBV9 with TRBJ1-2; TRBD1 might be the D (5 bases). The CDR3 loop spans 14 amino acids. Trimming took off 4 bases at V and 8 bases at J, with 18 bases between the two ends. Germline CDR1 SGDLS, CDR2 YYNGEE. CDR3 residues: CASSPNPSGDGYTF. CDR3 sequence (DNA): TGTGCCAGCAGCCCGAACCCCTCGGGGGACGGCTACACCTTC.

The CDR3 nucleotides are TGTGCCAGCAGCCCTGGGACAGGGAAGAATGAAAAACTGTTTTTT. Residues: CASSPGTGKNEKLFF. This chain links TRBV28 with TRBJ1-4; 9 bases map to TRBD1. This CDR3 comprises 15 residues. Looked up from germline, CDR1 is MDHEN and CDR2 is SYDVKM. Unmatched junction bases numbered 7, after V lost 6 bases and J lost 5 bases.

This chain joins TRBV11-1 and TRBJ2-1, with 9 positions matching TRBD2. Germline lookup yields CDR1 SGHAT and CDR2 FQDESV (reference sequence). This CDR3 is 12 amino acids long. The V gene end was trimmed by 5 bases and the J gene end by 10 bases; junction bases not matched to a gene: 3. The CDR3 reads CASSQAGGEQFF. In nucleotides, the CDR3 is TGTGCCAGCAGCCAAGCGGGGGGAGAGCAGTTCTTC.

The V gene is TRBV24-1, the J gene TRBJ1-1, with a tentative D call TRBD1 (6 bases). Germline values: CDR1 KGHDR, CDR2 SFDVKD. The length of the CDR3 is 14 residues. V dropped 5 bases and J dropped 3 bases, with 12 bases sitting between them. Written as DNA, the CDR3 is TGTGCCACCAGTGGATCACAGGGAGACACTGAAGCTTTCTTT. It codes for CATSGSQGDTEAFF.

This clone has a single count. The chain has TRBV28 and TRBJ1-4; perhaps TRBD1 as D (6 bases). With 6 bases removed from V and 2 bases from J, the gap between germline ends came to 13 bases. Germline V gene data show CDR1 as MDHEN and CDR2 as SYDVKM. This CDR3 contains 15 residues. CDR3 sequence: CASSSIRGTNEKLFF. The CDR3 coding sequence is TGTGCCAGCAGCTCGATCAGGGGCACTAATGAAAAACTGTTTTTT.

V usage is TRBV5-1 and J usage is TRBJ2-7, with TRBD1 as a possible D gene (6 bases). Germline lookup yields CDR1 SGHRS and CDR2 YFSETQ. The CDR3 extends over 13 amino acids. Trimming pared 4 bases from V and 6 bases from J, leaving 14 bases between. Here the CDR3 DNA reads TGCGCCAGCAGCCTGGGACAAACTGCCGAGCAGTACTTC. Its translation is CASSLGQTAEQYF.

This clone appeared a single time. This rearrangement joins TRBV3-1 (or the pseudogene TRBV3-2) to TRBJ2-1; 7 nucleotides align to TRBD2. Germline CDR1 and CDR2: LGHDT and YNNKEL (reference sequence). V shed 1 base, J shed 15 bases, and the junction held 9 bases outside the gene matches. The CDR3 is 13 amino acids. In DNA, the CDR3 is TGTGCCAGCAGCCAAGTTAGTAGCGGGTCTCTGTTCTTC. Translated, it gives CASSQVSSGSLFF.

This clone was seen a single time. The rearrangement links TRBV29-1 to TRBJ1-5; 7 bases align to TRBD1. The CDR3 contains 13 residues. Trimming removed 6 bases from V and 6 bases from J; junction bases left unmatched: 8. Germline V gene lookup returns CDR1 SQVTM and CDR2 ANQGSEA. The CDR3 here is CSVSTGRTQPQHF. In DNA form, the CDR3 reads TGCAGCGTCTCGACAGGGCGCACTCAGCCCCAGCATTTT.